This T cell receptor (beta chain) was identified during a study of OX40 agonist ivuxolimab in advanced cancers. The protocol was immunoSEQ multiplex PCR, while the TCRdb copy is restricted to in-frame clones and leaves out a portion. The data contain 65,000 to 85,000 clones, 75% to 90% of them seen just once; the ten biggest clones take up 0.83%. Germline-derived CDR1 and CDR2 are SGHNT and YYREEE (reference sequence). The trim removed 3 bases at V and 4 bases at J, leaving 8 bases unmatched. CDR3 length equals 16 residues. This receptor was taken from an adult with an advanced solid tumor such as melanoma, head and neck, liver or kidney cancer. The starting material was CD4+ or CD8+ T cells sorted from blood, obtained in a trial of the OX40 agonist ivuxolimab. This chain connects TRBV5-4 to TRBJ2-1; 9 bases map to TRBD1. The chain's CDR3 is CASSWTGTGWYNEQFF. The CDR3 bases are TGTGCCAGCAGCTGGACCGGGACAGGGTGGTACAATGAGCAGTTCTTC.